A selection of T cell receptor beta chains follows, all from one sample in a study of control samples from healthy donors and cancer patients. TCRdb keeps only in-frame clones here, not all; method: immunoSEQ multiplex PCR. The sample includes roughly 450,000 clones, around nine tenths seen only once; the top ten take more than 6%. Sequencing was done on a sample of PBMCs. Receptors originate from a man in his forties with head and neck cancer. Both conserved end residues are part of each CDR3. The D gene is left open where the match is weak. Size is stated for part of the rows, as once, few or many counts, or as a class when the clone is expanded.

CDR3aa: CASSVGTGLRGTEAFF; CDR3nt: TGTGCCAGCAGCGTGGGGACAGGGCTCCGGGGCACTGAAGCTTTCTTT; abundance: NA; v_gene: TRBV5-8; d_gene: TRBD1; len: 16; j_gene: TRBJ1-1
CDR3aa: CASRGTSGYNEQFF; CDR3nt: TGTGCCAGCAGGGGGACTAGCGGGTACAATGAGCAGTTCTTC; abundance: NA; v_gene: TRBV2; d_gene: TRBD2; len: 14; j_gene: TRBJ2-1
CDR3aa: CATSGQGDEQYF; CDR3nt: TGTGCCACCAGTGGACAGGGGGACGAGCAGTACTTC; abundance: NA; v_gene: TRBV24-1; d_gene: TRBD1; len: 12; j_gene: TRBJ2-7
CDR3aa: CASRDRGLTEAFF; CDR3nt: TGTGCCAGCCGGGACAGGGGGCTTACTGAAGCTTTCTTT; abundance: NA; v_gene: TRBV28; d_gene: TRBD1; len: 13; j_gene: TRBJ1-1
CDR3aa: CASSPQSGSQSSYNEQFF; CDR3nt: TGTGCCAGCAGCCCCCAGTCCGGCTCCCAGAGCTCCTACAATGAGCAGTTCTTC; abundance: NA; v_gene: TRBV14; d_gene: NA; len: 18; j_gene: TRBJ2-1
CDR3aa: CASSLRPSQGVSQPQHF; CDR3nt: TGTGCCAGCAGTTTAAGACCCTCCCAAGGGGTGAGTCAGCCCCAGCATTTT; abundance: NA; v_gene: TRBV27; d_gene: NA; len: 17; j_gene: TRBJ1-5
CDR3aa: CASSKSAPQGPPTDTQYF; CDR3nt: TGTGCCAGCAGCAAATCCGCACCCCAGGGCCCCCCCACAGATACGCAGTATTTT; abundance: NA; v_gene: TRBV21-1; d_gene: NA; len: 18; j_gene: TRBJ2-3
CDR3aa: CASSLGPHEQYF; CDR3nt: TGTGCCAGCAGCTTAGGCCCTCACGAGCAGTACTTC; abundance: NA; v_gene: TRBV7-9; d_gene: NA; len: 12; j_gene: TRBJ2-7
CDR3aa: CASTPEGGAYGYTF; CDR3nt: TGTGCCAGTACCCCAGAAGGGGGGGCATATGGCTACACCTTC; abundance: once; v_gene: TRBV19; d_gene: NA; len: 14; j_gene: TRBJ1-2
CDR3aa: CATMTSGLFF; CDR3nt: TGTGCCACCATGACATCGGGACTGTTTTTT; abundance: NA; v_gene: TRBV24-1; d_gene: NA; len: 10; j_gene: TRBJ1-4
CDR3aa: CASSLGRRLDTQYF; CDR3nt: TGTGCCAGCAGTTTAGGACGGAGATTAGATACGCAGTATTTT; abundance: NA; v_gene: TRBV6-5; d_gene: NA; len: 14; j_gene: TRBJ2-3
CDR3aa: CASTPPAGAYNEQFF; CDR3nt: TGTGCCAGCACCCCTCCAGCGGGGGCATACAATGAGCAGTTCTTC; abundance: NA; v_gene: TRBV6-2/TRBV6-3; d_gene: TRBD2; len: 15; j_gene: TRBJ2-1
CDR3aa: CAISEIPGQGGGYTF; CDR3nt: TGTGCCATCAGTGAAATCCCGGGACAGGGAGGTGGCTACACCTTC; abundance: NA; v_gene: TRBV10-3; d_gene: TRBD1; len: 15; j_gene: TRBJ1-2
CDR3aa: CASSPGRVREQYF; CDR3nt: TGTGCCAGCAGCCCGGGACGGGTGCGGGAGCAGTACTTC; abundance: NA; v_gene: TRBV5-6; d_gene: NA; len: 13; j_gene: TRBJ2-7
CDR3aa: CASSEVGSNNQPQHF; CDR3nt: TGCGCCAGCAGCGAGGTAGGATCAAACAATCAGCCCCAGCATTTT; abundance: NA; v_gene: TRBV4-1; d_gene: NA; len: 15; j_gene: TRBJ1-5
CDR3aa: CASSKGLGNQPQHF; CDR3nt: TGTGCCAGCAGCAAAGGGCTCGGCAATCAGCCCCAGCATTTT; abundance: NA; v_gene: TRBV21-1; d_gene: NA; len: 14; j_gene: TRBJ1-5
CDR3aa: CASSVDGYTEAFF; CDR3nt: TGTGCCAGCAGCGTTGACGGCTACACTGAAGCTTTCTTT; abundance: once; v_gene: TRBV9; d_gene: NA; len: 13; j_gene: TRBJ1-1
CDR3aa: CASNLLGELFF; CDR3nt: TGTGCCAGCAACCTTCTTGGGGAGCTGTTTTTT; abundance: NA; v_gene: TRBV12-3/TRBV12-4; d_gene: NA; len: 11; j_gene: TRBJ2-2
CDR3aa: CASSQDLAREQYF; CDR3nt: TGTGCCAGCAGCCAAGATCTCGCAAGGGAGCAGTACTTC; abundance: NA; v_gene: TRBV3-1/TRBV3-2; d_gene: NA; len: 13; j_gene: TRBJ2-7
CDR3aa: CASRAGTYEQYF; CDR3nt: TGTGCCAGCAGAGCCGGTACCTACGAGCAGTACTTC; abundance: NA; v_gene: TRBV6-5; d_gene: NA; len: 12; j_gene: TRBJ2-7
CDR3aa: CASSLTGAGNQPQHF; CDR3nt: TGTGCCAGCAGTCTGACAGGGGCCGGCAATCAGCCCCAGCATTTT; abundance: once; v_gene: TRBV6-5; d_gene: TRBD1; len: 15; j_gene: TRBJ1-5
CDR3aa: CASSILFSNTEAFF; CDR3nt: TGTGCCAGTAGTATACTTTTCTCGAACACTGAAGCTTTCTTT; abundance: NA; v_gene: TRBV19; d_gene: NA; len: 14; j_gene: TRBJ1-1